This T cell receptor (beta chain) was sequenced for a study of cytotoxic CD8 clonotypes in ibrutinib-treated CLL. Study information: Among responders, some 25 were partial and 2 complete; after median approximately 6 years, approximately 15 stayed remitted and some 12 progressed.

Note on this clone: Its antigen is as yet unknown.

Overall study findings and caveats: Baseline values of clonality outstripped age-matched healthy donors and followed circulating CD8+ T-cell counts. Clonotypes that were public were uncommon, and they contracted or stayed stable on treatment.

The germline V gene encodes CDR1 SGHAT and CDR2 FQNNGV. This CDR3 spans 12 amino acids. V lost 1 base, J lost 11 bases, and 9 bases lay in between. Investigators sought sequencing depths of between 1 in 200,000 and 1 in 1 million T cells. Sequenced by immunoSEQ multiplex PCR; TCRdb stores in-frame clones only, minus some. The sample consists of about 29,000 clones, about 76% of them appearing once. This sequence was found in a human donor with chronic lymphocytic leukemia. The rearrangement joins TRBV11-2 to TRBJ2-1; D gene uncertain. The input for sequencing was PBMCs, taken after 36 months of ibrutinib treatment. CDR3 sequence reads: CASSLGSRQQFF. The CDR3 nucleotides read TGTGCCAGCAGCTTAGGATCACGTCAGCAGTTCTTC.